The 10 T cell receptor beta chains in this list originate from one sample, sequenced in a study of vaccination and CD4 T cells after COVID-19. The time point denotes: late sampling 161 to 241 days after vaccination in a few convalescent patients. This sample's treatment: roughly 11-day PBMC culture with coronavirus spike peptide pools or control peptides (ViraFEST assay). Sequenced with the Oncomine TCR Beta short-read assay was DNA taken from cultured CD4+ T cells. TCRdb re-called the PCR reads with MiXCR, one entry per CDR3 protein. The sample records 15,000 or so distinct CDR3 sequences, less than 60% being singletons. No antigen has been identified for these receptors. Sequences were derived from CD4+ T cells from blood, cultured in vitro, sampled about 7 months after SARS-CoV-2 vaccination. These receptors were obtained from a human donor who had recovered from COVID-19.

The chain is built from TRBV20-1 and TRBJ1-6, with a tentative D call TRBD1 (5 bases). The germline V gene has CDR1 DFQATT and CDR2 SNEGSKA (reference sequence). The V end lost 1 base, the J end lost 1 base, and 11 bases lay between the germline ends. CDR3 size: 16 residues. CDR3 bases: TGCAGTGCTAGAGTCGGGGCAAATTCCTATAATTCACCCCTCCACTTT. It encodes CSARVGANSYNSPLHF.

The genes are TRBV7-2 and TRBJ2-4; tentatively, D is TRBD1 or TRBD2 (5 bases each). This CDR3 comprises 13 residues. V gave up 4 bases and J gave up 7 bases, with 11 bases separating them. Germline values: CDR1 SGHTA, CDR2 FQGNSA. CDR3 nucleotides: TGTGCCAGCAGCTATAATGAGGGGAACATTCAGTACTTC. This sequence encodes CASSYNEGNIQYF.

A few counts support this clonotype. This sequence joins TRBV7-2 and TRBJ1-5; D may be TRBD1 (6 bases). The CDR3 is made up of 13 amino acids. Trimming stripped 7 bases from V and 3 bases from J, with 10 bases between. Germline lookup yields CDR1 SGHTA and CDR2 FQGNSA. This chain's CDR3 is CASTDRANQPQHF. The CDR3 DNA sequence: TGTGCCAGCACGGACAGAGCCAATCAGCCCCAGCATTTT.

The chain is built from TRBV20-1 and TRBJ2-7, with D uncertain. The CDR3 length is 16 residues. Germline V gene sequence: CDR1 DFQATT, CDR2 SNEGSKA (reference sequence). Trimming left V 0 bases short and J 4 bases short, with 19 bases between. The CDR3: CSARDPLRSMEYEQYF. The CDR3 DNA reads as TGCAGTGCTAGAGACCCGCTAAGGAGTATGGAATACGAGCAGTACTTC.

This chain links TRBV6-1 with TRBJ2-1; TRBD2 agrees at 7 bases. V lost 7 bases to trimming and J lost 8 bases; unmatched junction nucleotides: 11. The CDR3 runs to 14 residues. Per germline, CDR1 MNHNS and CDR2 SASEGT. CDR3 DNA sequence: TGTGCCAGCAATACGCCCTATCTAGCGGATGAGCAGTTCTTC. Protein sequence: CASNTPYLADEQFF.

This rearrangement joins TRBV6-2 or TRBV6-3 to TRBJ1-5; D is uncertain. The germline V gene encodes CDR1 MNHEY and CDR2 SVGEGT. Trimming stripped 1 base from V and 9 bases from J, with 16 bases between. CDR3 length equals 15 residues. DNA of the CDR3: TGTGCCAGCAGTTACTATCGACCGACGTTAGTGCCCCAGCATTTT. Translating gives CASSYYRPTLVPQHF.

This clonotype was recorded a few times. This sequence joins TRBV7-2 and TRBJ1-5, with D possibly being TRBD1 (5 bases). Trimming removed 3 bases at V and 3 bases at J, with 12 bases between. CDR3 length: 15 residues. Germline V CDR1 and CDR2: SGHTA, FQGNSA. The CDR3 is CASSFSGTNNQPQHF. CDR3 coding DNA: TGTGCCAGCAGCTTTTCCGGGACGAACAATCAGCCCCAGCATTTT.

This clonotype rates as large. The chain is built from TRBV5-4 and TRBJ2-5; 7 bases are shared with TRBD2. J lost 2 bases, V lost 4 bases, and 8 bases had no gene match. Germline V CDR1 and CDR2: SGHNT, YYREEE (reference sequence). The CDR3 runs to 15 residues. The CDR3 nucleotides are TGTGCCAGCAGCCGAAGACTAGCCGATCAAGAGACCCAGTACTTC. Its translation: CASSRRLADQETQYF.

This clonotype has only a few counts. This chain links TRBV7-2 with TRBJ2-1, with D tentatively TRBD2 (5 bases). This CDR3 region has 14 residues. V was cut by 3 bases and J by 0 bases, with 6 bases left in between. Germline V gene data show CDR1 as SGHTA and CDR2 as FQGNSA. The CDR3 bases are TGTGCCAGCAGCTTCGACTACTCCTACAATGAGCAGTTCTTC. Encoded protein: CASSFDYSYNEQFF.

This clonotype was detected a few times. V is TRBV7-2 and J is TRBJ2-5, with 10 bases lining up with TRBD1. Germline CDR1 is SGHTA and CDR2 is FQGNSA. This CDR3 comprises 16 residues. V was clipped by 1 base and J by 2 bases; unmatched bases: 4. The CDR3 is CASSLGVDRGQETQYF. The DNA of the CDR3 is TGTGCCAGCAGCTTAGGGGTGGACAGGGGGCAAGAGACCCAGTACTTC.